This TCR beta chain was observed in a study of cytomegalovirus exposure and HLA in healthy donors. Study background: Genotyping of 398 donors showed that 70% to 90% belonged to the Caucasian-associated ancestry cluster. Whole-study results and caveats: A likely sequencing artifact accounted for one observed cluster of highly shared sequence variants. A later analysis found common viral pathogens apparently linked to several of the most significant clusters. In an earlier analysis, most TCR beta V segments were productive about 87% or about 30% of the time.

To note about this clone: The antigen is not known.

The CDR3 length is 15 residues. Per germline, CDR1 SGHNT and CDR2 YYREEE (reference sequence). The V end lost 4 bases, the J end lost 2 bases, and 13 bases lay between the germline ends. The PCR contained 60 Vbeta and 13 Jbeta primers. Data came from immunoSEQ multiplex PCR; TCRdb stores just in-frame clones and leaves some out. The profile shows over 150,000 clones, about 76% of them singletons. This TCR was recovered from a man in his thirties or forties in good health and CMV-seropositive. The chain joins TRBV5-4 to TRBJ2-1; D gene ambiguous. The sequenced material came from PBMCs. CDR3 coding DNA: TGTGCCAGCAGCCCTGGTTTGCGGACCTACAATGAGCAGTTCTTC. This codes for CASSPGLRTYNEQFF.